This TCR beta chain comes out of a study of blood T cells in healthy people across ages. The CDR3 extends over 15 amino acids. Germline CDR1 MNHNS, CDR2 SASEGT. Sample-barcoded 5' priming and a J-beta primer mix drove a second PCR of about 7 to 11 cycles. TCRdb redid the calling of the 5' RACE reads with MiXCR, one entry per CDR3 protein. The sample has about 1 million distinct CDR3 sequences; around 43% are singletons. This sequence originates from a woman aged 55-75 years in good health. The V gene is TRBV6-1, the J gene TRBJ2-1; 8 bases line up with TRBD1. The J call is doubtful: the DNA matches TRBJ2-7 better. The sample comprised blood. The CDR3 here is CASSEGQGTSYEQYF. As DNA, the CDR3 is TGTGCCAGCAGTGAAGGACAGGGGACTTCCTACGAGCAGTACTTC.